This entry lists 32 T cell receptor beta chains sequenced from one sample in a study of regulatory T cells in long-lasting Graves disease. Assembly of TCR beta libraries relied on iRepertoire HTBI primers together with Arm-PCR of CDR3 regions. TCRdb re-called the multiplex PCR reads through MiXCR, storing one row per CDR3 protein. The sample has about 470,000 distinct CDR3 sequences, roughly 20% seen once; the top ten hold roughly 8%. The time point: persistent/refractory GD, antithyroid drugs over 5 years with positive TRAb. The TCR library used RNA extracted from PBMCs. The material was peripheral blood mononuclear cells (PBMCs), obtained when the disease was refractory, from a patient treated with antithyroid drugs. These receptors were obtained from a female donor with Graves disease.

This sequence joins TRBV19 and TRBJ2-7, with D hard to call. CDR3 length: 13 amino acids. V shed 3 bases and J shed 0 bases, with 6 bases lying between them. Germline V gene sequence: CDR1 LNHDA, CDR2 SQIVND (reference sequence). The CDR3 coding sequence is TGTGCCAGTAGTATGACGGCCTCCTACGAGCAGTACTTC. Translation gives CASSMTASYEQYF.

The chain has TRBV20-1 and TRBJ2-1; D is unclear. V was clipped by 3 bases and J by 4 bases, with 13 bases between them. The CDR3 extends over 14 amino acids. CDR1 is DFQATT and CDR2 is SNEGSKA in the germline V gene (reference sequence). The CDR3 sequence is CSARGELRYNEQFF. DNA for the CDR3: TGCAGTGCTAGGGGTGAGCTTCGATACAATGAGCAGTTCTTC.

This rearrangement joins TRBV14 to TRBJ2-2; possibly TRBD2 for D (6 bases). Germline V gives CDR1 SGHDN, CDR2 FVKESK. V was shortened by 4 bases and J by 8 bases, with 23 bases between the two germline ends. This CDR3 is 17 amino acids long. The CDR3 region has the DNA TGTGCCAGCAGCCCAAGGCCCGGGGAGGCGGGTACTGGGGAGCTGTTTTTT. Translated: CASSPRPGEAGTGELFF.

Ten or more counts support this clonotype. The J gene is TRBJ2-7, the V gene TRBV6-5, with 10 bases aligning to TRBD2. Trimming cost V 2 bases and J 3 bases; bases outside gene matches: 7. Germline assignment: CDR1 MNHEY and CDR2 SVGAGI. The CDR3 contains 16 residues. In DNA form, the CDR3 reads TGTGCCAGCAGTTACGCTAGCGGGAGATACGGCTACGAGCAGTACTTC. This gives the protein CASSYASGRYGYEQYF.

This clonotype was observed many times. The rearrangement links TRBV11-1 to TRBJ2-7, with TRBD1 identical over 7 bases. Trimming took 3 bases from V and 3 from J; bases not matched to a gene: 8. The CDR3 is made up of 15 amino acids. Germline CDR1 and CDR2: SGHAT and FQDESV (reference sequence). The DNA of the CDR3 is TGTGCCAGCAGCTTGTCGGGACAGACCTACTACGAGCAGTACTTC. Its protein product is CASSLSGQTYYEQYF.

A few counts support this clonotype. V usage is TRBV7-3 and J usage is TRBJ1-6; 8 bases line up with TRBD1. CDR3 length: 15 residues. The V gene's germline CDR1 is SGHTA and CDR2 FQGTGA. Unmatched junction bases numbered 11, after V lost 6 bases and J lost 10 bases. DNA of the CDR3: TGTGCCAGCAGTTTCGGACAGGGACGTAACTCACCCCTCCACTTT. The encoded protein is CASSFGQGRNSPLHF.

The chain employs TRBV10-3 and TRBJ2-3; D perhaps matches TRBD1 (5 bases). V gave up 8 bases and J gave up 5 bases, with 8 bases separating them. Looked up from germline, CDR1 is ENHRY and CDR2 is SYGVKD. The CDR3 has 11 amino acids. The DNA of the CDR3 is TGTGCCATCTCTAGGGGAGATACGCAGTATTTT. Its translation: CAISRGDTQYF.

This clonotype was seen a few times. The chain joins TRBV20-1 to TRBJ2-5; D might be TRBD1 (8 bases). Germline CDR1 and CDR2: DFQATT and SNEGSKA (reference sequence). This CDR3 comprises 15 residues. Trimming left V 2 bases short and J 5 bases short, with 18 bases between. CDR3 sequence (DNA): TGCAGTGCTAGATCATACAGGGGGGGGGACGAGACCCAGTACTTC. This encodes CSARSYRGGDETQYF.

This clonotype was seen many times. The V gene is TRBV11-3, the J gene TRBJ2-5; D is undetermined. CDR3 size: 12 residues. The ends were cut back, 0 bases at V and 5 bases at J, with 4 bases in the middle. Looked up from germline, CDR1 is SGHNT and CDR2 is YENEEA. CDR3 DNA: TGTGCCAGCAGCTTAGATTCTGAGACCCAGTACTTC. Encoded protein: CASSLDSETQYF.

Many counts were recorded for this clonotype. The chain carries TRBV6-5 and TRBJ2-5, with 8 bases aligning to TRBD2. Germline V gene lookup returns CDR1 MNHEY and CDR2 SVGAGI. J lost 2 bases, V lost 0 bases, and 2 bases had no gene match. This CDR3 is 15 amino acids long. CDR3 sequence: CASSYSAGEQETQYF. CDR3 nucleotides: TGTGCCAGCAGTTACTCAGCGGGGGAACAAGAGACCCAGTACTTC.

This clonotype was seen more than once but under ten times. The chain uses TRBV4-1 and TRBJ2-7; TRBD2 aligns across 12 bases. V gave up 4 bases and J gave up 2 bases; unmatched junction bases: 6. Germline V gene sequence: CDR1 MGHRA, CDR2 YSYEKL. The CDR3 consists of 16 residues. CDR3 residues: CASSRPTSGRPYEQYF. The CDR3 DNA reads as TGCGCCAGCAGCCGGCCGACTAGCGGGAGACCCTACGAGCAGTACTTC.

This clonotype was recorded many times. The rearrangement joins TRBV11-2 to TRBJ1-1; no clear D gene. Germline-derived CDR1 and CDR2 are SGHAT and FQNNGV. The CDR3 covers 15 residues. V lost 4 bases and J lost 4, with 16 bases in between. CDR3 residues: CASSSVPGRVTEAFF. In DNA form, the CDR3 reads TGTGCCAGCAGCTCCGTCCCAGGTAGGGTCACTGAAGCTTTCTTT.

Of note for this clonotype: A far bigger clonotype differs at one base, so this is likely a read error. This sequence joins TRBV7-9 and TRBJ1-5; no definite D call. Trimming left V 5 bases short and J 12 bases short, with 14 bases between. This CDR3 spans 12 amino acids. Germline-derived CDR1 and CDR2 are SEHNR and FQNEAQ (reference sequence). The CDR3 is CASSREGLLQHF. Here the CDR3 DNA reads TGTGCCAGCAGCCGAGAGGGCCTGCTCCAGCATTTT.

This clonotype was detected a few times. The chain uses TRBV5-1 and TRBJ1-2; a possible D gene is TRBD1 (6 bases). Trimming cost V 4 bases and J 7 bases, with 14 bases left between them. This CDR3 is built from 13 residues. Germline V gene lookup returns CDR1 SGHRS and CDR2 YFSETQ. CDR3 in DNA: TGCGCCAGCAGCCTGAACAGGGTTGCTGGCTACACCTTC. This sequence encodes CASSLNRVAGYTF.

This clonotype came up many times. The V gene is TRBV12-3 or TRBV12-4, the J gene TRBJ2-1; D may match TRBD1 or TRBD2 (5 bases each). The germline V and J ends were trimmed by 11 bases and 2 bases, with 16 bases remaining between them. This CDR3 region has 14 residues. Here the CDR3 DNA reads TGTGCCCCCGCTGGGGGTTCCCCCTACAATGAGCAGTTCTTC. It specifies CAPAGGSPYNEQFF.

This clonotype has at least ten counts. V is TRBV6-1 and J is TRBJ2-7; D may be TRBD1 (6 bases). The CDR3 runs to 15 residues. Germline V gene lookup returns CDR1 MNHNS and CDR2 SASEGT. Between the trimmed V and J ends, which lost 7 bases and 2 bases, there was a span of 18 bases. The DNA for the CDR3 is TGTGCCAGCACCCCTGAGCGAGGGGGAGCCTACGAGCAGTACTTC. Its translation is CASTPERGGAYEQYF.

The rearrangement links TRBV20-1 to TRBJ2-7; TRBD2 matches 14 bases. Per germline, CDR1 DFQATT and CDR2 SNEGSKA (reference sequence). Trimming cost V 6 bases and J 3 bases; bases outside gene matches: 10. There are 16 residues in the CDR3. The chain's CDR3 is CSAAGTSGSEIYEQYF. CDR3 DNA sequence: TGCAGTGCCGCCGGGACTAGCGGGAGCGAGATCTACGAGCAGTACTTC.

The chain combines TRBV12-3 or TRBV12-4 with TRBJ1-1; possibly TRBD1 for D (6 bases). Trimming took off 4 bases at V and 5 bases at J, with 23 bases between the two ends. This CDR3 comprises 17 residues. The CDR3 DNA reads as TGTGCCAGCAGTTCATCGCGGGGGGGCGCCGGAAAAACTGAAGCTTTCTTT. Its protein is CASSSSRGGAGKTEAFF.

The V gene is TRBV12-3 or TRBV12-4, the J gene TRBJ1-4; the match to TRBD1 covers 7 bases. The V gene end was trimmed by 6 bases and the J gene end by 5 bases; junction bases not matched to a gene: 12. The CDR3 has 16 amino acids. The CDR3 spells CASSPPGQRGNEKLFF. DNA of the CDR3: TGTGCCAGCAGCCCGCCGGGACAGAGGGGGAATGAAAAACTGTTTTTT.

V is TRBV20-1 and J is TRBJ2-3, with 8 bases that match TRBD2. Germline-derived CDR1 and CDR2 are DFQATT and SNEGSKA (reference sequence). J gave up 4 bases and V 4 bases, and 16 bases lay outside the gene matches. CDR3 size: 17 residues. The CDR3 protein is CSATSGDWREAADTQYF. Written as DNA, the CDR3 is TGCAGTGCTACCTCGGGGGACTGGCGGGAGGCCGCAGATACGCAGTATTTT.

This clonotype was observed at least ten times. V and J are TRBV6-2 or TRBV6-3 and TRBJ2-7; TRBD1 agrees at 12 bases. The germline V gene encodes CDR1 MNHEY and CDR2 SVGEGT. The CDR3 length is 18 residues. Trimming took 7 bases from V and 4 from J; bases not matched to a gene: 17. The DNA for the CDR3 is TGTGCCAGCATTCCCAGGGGGGACAGGGGGCGAAGGGAGTACGAGCAGTACTTC. It yields the protein CASIPRGDRGRREYEQYF.

The chain joins TRBV29-1 to TRBJ1-1; 7 bases align to TRBD1. V lost 7 bases and J lost 3; bases outside the gene matches: 5. The CDR3 sequence is 12 residues long. Germline V gene lookup returns CDR1 SQVTM and CDR2 ANQGSEA. DNA for the CDR3: TGCAGCGCCCGGGACAGCGACACTGAAGCTTTCTTT. Translating gives CSARDSDTEAFF.

This clonotype has more than one count but fewer than ten. The chain is built from TRBV5-1 and TRBJ2-7; 10 bases are shared with TRBD1. The CDR3 spans 14 residues. J gave up 7 bases and V 4 bases, and 8 bases lay outside the gene matches. From germline, CDR1 is SGHRS and CDR2 YFSETQ. The chain's CDR3 is CASSLGTGVWEQYF. DNA of the CDR3: TGCGCCAGCAGCCTCGGGACAGGGGTTTGGGAGCAGTACTTC.

The chain employs TRBV7-9 and TRBJ1-2, with a tentative D call TRBD1 (6 bases). In germline, CDR1 is SEHNR, CDR2 FQNEAQ (reference sequence). The CDR3 length is 13 residues. The V end lost 4 bases, the J end lost 2 bases, and 8 bases lay between the germline ends. CDR3 nucleotides: TGTGCCAGCAGCTATCAGGGGAACTATGGCTACACCTTC. It specifies CASSYQGNYGYTF.

This clonotype showed up just a few times. This chain joins TRBV18 and TRBJ2-2; D not certain. Germline CDR1 is KGHSH and CDR2 is LQKENI. This CDR3 has 14 amino acids. The germline V and J ends were trimmed by 8 bases and 5 bases, with 15 bases remaining between them. The CDR3 DNA sequence: TGTGCCAGCCCCCTTCACGGGCGGACCGGGGAGCTGTTTTTT. The encoded protein is CASPLHGRTGELFF.

The CDR3 DNA follows: TGTGCCAGCAGTTACACCGCAGGCCAGCCCCAGCATTTT. Protein product: CASSYTAGQPQHF. The chain links TRBV6-2 or TRBV6-3 to TRBJ1-5; no definite D call. Trimming took off 2 bases at V and 7 bases at J, with 9 bases between the two ends. The CDR3 consists of 13 residues. Germline CDR1 MNHEY, CDR2 SVGEGT.

This clonotype was detected many times. The chain links TRBV12-3 or TRBV12-4 to TRBJ1-3; maybe TRBD1 (6 bases). The V end was cut by 5 bases, the J end by 0 bases, with 11 bases between. There are 15 residues in the CDR3. The CDR3 reads CASSAGVNSGNTIYF. For the CDR3, the DNA is TGTGCCAGCAGTGCAGGGGTTAACTCTGGAAACACCATATATTTT.

The chain's CDR3 is CASSIRTAGNQPQHF. Here the CDR3 DNA reads TGTGCCAGCAGCATACGGACAGCCGGTAATCAGCCCCAGCATTTT. V gene TRBV5-6 combines with J gene TRBJ1-5; weak D call: TRBD1 (6 bases). CDR3 length: 15 residues. Germline loops: CDR1 SGHDT, CDR2 YYEEEE. Trimming cost V 4 bases and J 4 bases, with 15 bases left between them.

The table lists this clonotype with a few counts. The chain joins TRBV7-8 to TRBJ2-2; 7 bases are shared with TRBD1. Germline CDR1 is SGHVS and CDR2 is FQNEAQ. V was clipped by 4 bases and J by 6 bases; unmatched bases: 2. This CDR3 is 13 amino acids long. The CDR3 nucleotides read TGTGCCAGCAGCTCACAGGGGTCCGGGGAGCTGTTTTTT. It specifies CASSSQGSGELFF.

The sample holds a few counts of this clonotype. The chain has TRBV29-1 and TRBJ1-1, with a tentative D call TRBD1 (6 bases). Trimming took 8 bases from V and 11 from J, leaving 18 bases between them. CDR3 length: 11 amino acids. CDR1 is SQVTM, CDR2 ANQGSEA, per germline. CDR3 bases: TGCAGCTCCCAAGCGGGGGGCTTTGCTTTCTTT. This encodes CSSQAGGFAFF.

This clonotype showed up many times. This sequence joins TRBV6-1 and TRBJ2-7; 8 positions agree with TRBD1. Germline CDR1 reads MNHNS; CDR2 reads SASEGT. The CDR3 sequence is 16 residues long. With 3 bases clipped from V and 5 bases from J, the junction kept 12 bases outside the gene matches. CDR3 in DNA: TGTGCCAGCAGTGAGGCTGGACAGGGAGGTTATGACGAGCAGTACTTC. Its translation is CASSEAGQGGYDEQYF.

This clonotype was counted only a few times. The rearrangement uses TRBV5-1 and TRBJ2-2; 8 bases match TRBD2. CDR1 and CDR2 (germline): SGHRS, YFSETQ. Germline trimming cut 2 bases from V and 3 bases from J; bases unmatched to any gene: 6. The CDR3 extends over 16 amino acids. The CDR3 loop is CASSFGRAVDTGELFF. DNA of the CDR3: TGCGCCAGCAGCTTCGGGAGGGCCGTCGACACCGGGGAGCTGTTTTTT.